Below, 32 T cell receptor beta chains from the same sample are listed, as sequenced in a study of response to subunit inactivated influenza vaccine. TCRdb reanalysed the RT-PCR reads using MiXCR and keeps one entry per CDR3 protein. The data show about 570,000 distinct CDR3 sequences, with 11% seen just once and approximately 10% held by the top ten. These data were also reused for a study on T cells expressing NK-cell markers. That study reports: With UMIs, 5'RACE template switching was used to make TCR beta cDNA.

The sequenced sample was PBMCs from blood, obtained on the day of vaccination. The receptors stem from a man in his forties or fifties who received an inactivated influenza vaccine.

This CDR3 reads CASSQSGGLYNEQFF. The DNA for the CDR3 is TGTGCCAGCAGCCAAAGCGGGGGCCTTTACAATGAGCAGTTCTTC. The chain uses TRBV7-2 and TRBJ2-1; 8 bases map to TRBD2. Trimming removed 5 bases from V and 4 bases from J; junction bases left unmatched: 7. This CDR3 has 15 residues. The germline V gene encodes CDR1 SGHTA and CDR2 FQGNSA.

This chain links TRBV20-1 with TRBJ2-5; D is undetermined. V dropped 0 bases and J dropped 13 bases, with 15 bases sitting between them. CDR1 is DFQATT, CDR2 SNEGSKA, per germline (reference sequence). This CDR3 has 12 amino acids. The CDR3 region is CSARDRHPGGYF. The CDR3 bases are TGCAGTGCTAGAGATCGGCACCCCGGCGGGTACTTC.

This clonotype was counted a few times. The chain recombines TRBV20-1 with TRBJ2-7, with D possibly being TRBD1 or TRBD2 (5 bases each). The length of the CDR3 is 13 residues. Trimming pared 5 bases from V and 5 bases from J, leaving 16 bases between. Germline assignment: CDR1 DFQATT and CDR2 SNEGSKA (reference sequence). CDR3 in amino acids: CSASSGWGNEQYF. The CDR3 DNA reads TGCAGTGCTTCCTCTGGGTGGGGGAACGAGCAGTACTTC.

The chain links TRBV4-1 to TRBJ2-3; TRBD2 might be the D (6 bases). The germline gives CDR1 MGHRA, CDR2 YSYEKL. Trimming stripped 2 bases from V and 3 bases from J, with 15 bases between. This CDR3 has 16 amino acids. The CDR3 DNA sequence: TGCGCCAGCAGCCAATGGCCGGGAGTTCAGACAGATACGCAGTATTTT. This sequence encodes CASSQWPGVQTDTQYF.

This clonotype was seen repeatedly, ten times or more. The chain joins TRBV5-1 to TRBJ1-4; D remains ambiguous. The germline gives CDR1 SGHRS, CDR2 YFSETQ. V was trimmed by 4 bases and J by 5 bases, leaving 6 bases between them. The CDR3 runs 12 residues. The CDR3 here is CASSITNEKLFF. CDR3 sequence (DNA): TGCGCCAGCAGCATCACGAATGAAAAACTGTTTTTT.

There are a few counts of this clonotype. The chain links TRBV10-3 to TRBJ1-1; D unresolved. V was clipped by 3 bases and J by 0 bases, with 20 bases between them. Germline CDR1 reads ENHRY; CDR2 reads SYGVKD. The CDR3 covers 18 residues. The CDR3 nucleotides are TGTGCCATCAGTGACCCTCGGGCGCGGGATCTTATGAACACTGAAGCTTTCTTT. This encodes CAISDPRARDLMNTEAFF.

This clonotype was seen ten or more times. The V call is TRBV20-1, the J call TRBJ2-5; the D is unclear. V was pared by 1 base and J by 3 bases, with 6 bases between. The CDR3 has 12 residues. Germline assignment: CDR1 DFQATT and CDR2 SNEGSKA (reference sequence). For the CDR3, the DNA is TGCAGTGCTAGAGGCGGTGAAGAGACCCAGTACTTC. This encodes CSARGGEETQYF.

V is TRBV4-2 and J is TRBJ2-2, with D perhaps TRBD2 (6 bases). CDR3 length: 16 residues. Trimming cost V 8 bases and J 5 bases, with 21 bases left between them. CDR1 and CDR2 (germline): LGHNA, YNFKEQ. The CDR3 sequence: CASGRGRGVRTGELFF. The CDR3 DNA reads as TGTGCCAGCGGCCGCGGGCGGGGAGTTCGGACCGGGGAGCTGTTTTTT.

The chain employs TRBV5-6 and TRBJ1-2; no firm D call. CDR3 size: 14 residues. Germline lookup yields CDR1 SGHDT and CDR2 YYEEEE. V was cut by 4 bases and J by 8 bases, with 18 bases left in between. The CDR3 coding sequence is TGTGCCAGCAGCCCGGACCAGGATGCCCGGGGCTACACCTTC. As protein: CASSPDQDARGYTF.

The chain is built from TRBV6-1 and TRBJ2-1, with D perhaps matching TRBD2 (5 bases). CDR3 length: 16 residues. Between the trimmed V and J ends, which lost 5 bases and 2 bases, there was a span of 16 bases. CDR1 and CDR2 (germline): MNHNS, SASEGT. CDR3 loop: CASSPSGRAAYNEQFF. DNA for the CDR3: TGTGCCAGCAGTCCCTCTGGGCGGGCCGCCTACAATGAGCAGTTCTTC.

This clonotype has a handful of counts. The V and J genes are TRBV27 and TRBJ1-2; the D is unclear. CDR3 length: 15 residues. V was pared by 5 bases and J by 4 bases, with 17 bases between. Germline V gene sequence: CDR1 MNHEY, CDR2 SMNVEV (reference sequence). CDR3 in amino acids: CASSPSGSYPYGYTF. The CDR3 DNA follows: TGTGCCAGCAGTCCTTCGGGGAGCTATCCCTATGGCTACACCTTC.

This clonotype was seen ten or more times. The rearrangement uses TRBV6-2 or TRBV6-3 and TRBJ2-1; TRBD2 agrees at 11 bases. CDR1 and CDR2 from the germline V gene are MNHEY and SVGEGT. With V trimmed by 5 bases and J by 4 bases, 4 bases remained unmatched. CDR3 length equals 15 residues. The CDR3 nucleotides are TGTGCCAGCAGTCTTCGACTAGCGGGGTACAATGAGCAGTTCTTC. Residues: CASSLRLAGYNEQFF.

This clonotype was seen many times. This rearrangement joins TRBV27 to TRBJ2-3; D is ambiguous. The length of the CDR3 is 16 residues. Germline V gene sequence: CDR1 MNHEY, CDR2 SMNVEV (reference sequence). V was cut by 0 bases and J by 4 bases, with 14 bases left in between. The CDR3, as DNA: TGTGCCAGCAGTTTATCTTTAAGCCCCTCGGCAGATACGCAGTATTTT. Protein product: CASSLSLSPSADTQYF.

The chain carries TRBV5-1 and TRBJ1-4, with a tentative D call TRBD1 (5 bases). The V end was cut by 0 bases, the J end by 8 bases, with 11 bases between. The CDR3 spans 14 residues. Germline loops: CDR1 SGHRS, CDR2 YFSETQ. Written as DNA, the CDR3 is TGCGCCAGCAGCTTGGGCAGGGTGGCCGAAAAACTGTTTTTT. This gives the protein CASSLGRVAEKLFF. Combining the CDR3 with reference TRBV5-1 and TRBJ1-4 gives the whole variable domain KAGVTQTPRYLIKTRGQQVTLSCSPISGHRSVSWYQQTPGQGLQFLFEYFSETQRNKGNFPGRFSGRQFSNSRSEMNVSTLELGDSALYLCASSLGRVAEKLFFGSGTQLSVL.

This rearrangement joins TRBV20-1 to TRBJ2-5; D unclear. The CDR3 has 15 residues. Trimming shortened V by 4 bases and J by 5 bases, and 20 bases separated the two germline ends. From germline, CDR1 is DFQATT and CDR2 SNEGSKA (reference sequence). CDR3 in DNA: TGCAGTGCTATATTCCCCTCGAATCGACGGGAGACCCAGTACTTC. Translation gives CSAIFPSNRRETQYF.

This clonotype was detected ten times or more. This chain links TRBV5-1 with TRBJ2-7; D possibly corresponds to TRBD1 (6 bases). Germline-derived CDR1 and CDR2 are SGHRS and YFSETQ. With 7 bases removed from V and 5 bases from J, the gap between germline ends came to 16 bases. This CDR3 has 13 residues. DNA for the CDR3: TGCGCCAGCGGGTTGACAAAGGGGGACGAGCAGTACTTC. It codes for CASGLTKGDEQYF.

The chain carries TRBV7-8 and TRBJ2-3; TRBD2 agrees at 7 bases. The germline gives CDR1 SGHVS, CDR2 FQNEAQ. J lost 0 bases, V lost 1 base, and 4 bases had no gene match. The CDR3 totals 16 residues. This chain's CDR3 is CASSLGVGGSTDTQYF. The CDR3 coding sequence is TGTGCCAGCAGCTTAGGTGTGGGGGGGAGCACAGATACGCAGTATTTT.

The V call is TRBV20-1, the J call TRBJ2-3; TRBD1 or TRBD2 may be the D gene (6 bases each). The CDR3 consists of 14 residues. Germline assignment: CDR1 DFQATT and CDR2 SNEGSKA (reference sequence). DNA for the CDR3: TGCAGGGCGGGCGGGGACACTAAGAGGGATACGCAGTATTTT. Protein sequence: CRAGGDTKRDTQYF.

V and J are TRBV20-1 and TRBJ2-1; no definite D call. V gave up 1 base and J gave up 2 bases, with 18 bases separating them. The length of the CDR3 is 17 residues. The germline gives CDR1 DFQATT, CDR2 SNEGSKA (reference sequence). In DNA, the CDR3 is TGCAGTGCTAGAGGAGGAAGTGAGTCAATGCCCTACAATGAGCAGTTCTTC. Translation gives CSARGGSESMPYNEQFF.

The chain links TRBV12-3 or TRBV12-4 to TRBJ2-7, with D possibly TRBD2 on 6 matching bases. V lost 3 bases, J lost 5 bases, and 11 bases lay in between. The CDR3 extends over 13 amino acids. CDR3 nucleotides: TGTGCCAGCAGTTTCGGGGGTTTGGACGAGCAGTACTTC. Encoded protein: CASSFGGLDEQYF.

This clonotype has just a few counts. The chain carries TRBV6-5 and TRBJ2-2, with no clear D. V lost 4 bases and J lost 7, with 4 bases in between. Per germline, CDR1 MNHEY and CDR2 SVGAGI. The CDR3 loop spans 11 amino acids. The CDR3 is CASSSRGELFF. The CDR3 nucleotides read TGTGCCAGCAGTTCCCGCGGGGAGCTGTTTTTT.

This clonotype was counted at least ten times. The chain combines TRBV7-8 with TRBJ2-1; D assignment may be TRBD1 or TRBD2 (5 bases each). Trimming left V 1 base short and J 8 bases short, with 9 bases between. CDR3 length: 13 residues. Germline values: CDR1 SGHVS, CDR2 FQNEAQ. CDR3 bases: TGTGCCAGCAGCTTAGTTCAGGGAGATGAGCAGTTCTTC. Encoded protein: CASSLVQGDEQFF.

V is TRBV12-5 and J is TRBJ2-1, with a possible D match to TRBD2 (7 bases). Trimming left V 0 bases short and J 9 bases short, with 18 bases between. The CDR3 has 16 residues. Germline V gene lookup returns CDR1 LGHNT and CDR2 FRNRAP. CDR3 region: CASGLVIAGAGSEQFF. The DNA for the CDR3 is TGTGCTAGTGGTTTGGTAATTGCGGGGGCCGGCAGTGAGCAGTTCTTC.

V gene TRBV5-1 combines with J gene TRBJ1-6, with D maybe TRBD1 (6 bases). The ends were cut back, 1 base at V and 6 bases at J, with 8 bases in the middle. The CDR3 has 14 amino acids. Germline CDR1 reads SGHRS; CDR2 reads YFSETQ. CDR3 nucleotides: TGCGCCAGCAGCTTGACAGGGTTTAATTCACCCCTCCACTTT. Encoded protein: CASSLTGFNSPLHF.

The chain couples TRBV10-3 to TRBJ2-2; D unclear. Germline loops: CDR1 ENHRY, CDR2 SYGVKD. The CDR3 has 12 amino acids. V was shortened by 8 bases and J by 5 bases, with 9 bases between the two germline ends. CDR3 amino acids: CAISSATGELFF. DNA of the CDR3: TGTGCCATCTCGAGTGCGACCGGGGAGCTGTTTTTT.

This clonotype was detected a few times. V and J are TRBV7-6 and TRBJ2-3; 8 positions match TRBD2. Germline assignment: CDR1 SGHVS and CDR2 FNYEAQ. The CDR3 consists of 16 residues. Germline trimming cut 1 base from V and 6 bases from J; bases unmatched to any gene: 9. The CDR3 protein is CASSLGGAGARDTQYF. CDR3 bases: TGTGCCAGCAGCTTAGGAGGAGCGGGGGCCCGGGATACGCAGTATTTT.

The chain joins TRBV19 to TRBJ2-1; TRBD1 agrees at 9 bases. Germline CDR1 is LNHDA and CDR2 is SQIVND (reference sequence). The CDR3 is made up of 15 amino acids. J gave up 2 bases and V 4 bases, and 3 bases lay outside the gene matches. The CDR3 sequence: CASSTGTGTYNEQFF. The CDR3, as DNA: TGTGCCAGTAGTACCGGGACAGGGACCTACAATGAGCAGTTCTTC.

This clonotype was detected only a few times. This sequence joins TRBV4-3 and TRBJ2-2; TRBD2 aligns across 8 bases. Germline lookup yields CDR1 LGHNA and CDR2 YSLEER. The CDR3 spans 18 residues. The trim removed 0 bases at V and 1 base at J, leaving 7 bases unmatched. The CDR3 DNA reads as TGCGCCAGCAGCCAAGATGGACCGGGGGGGGAGAACACCGGGGAGCTGTTTTTT. Translated, it gives CASSQDGPGGENTGELFF.

In DNA form, the CDR3 reads TGTGCCAGCAGCGCTGCACAGGGGACACGGGAGACGCAGTATTTT. Encoded protein: CASSAAQGTRETQYF. The genes are TRBV6-1 and TRBJ2-3, with a possible D match to TRBD1 (7 bases). Germline lookup yields CDR1 MNHNS and CDR2 SASEGT. V was pared by 6 bases and J by 9 bases, with 22 bases between. The CDR3 is 15 residues long.

The chain joins TRBV4-1 to TRBJ2-5; TRBD2 is a possible D gene (5 bases). V was trimmed by 3 bases and J by 5 bases, leaving 10 bases between them. CDR3 length equals 13 residues. Germline loops: CDR1 MGHRA, CDR2 YSYEKL. CDR3 region: CASSQRLFETQYF. The CDR3 DNA sequence: TGCGCCAGCAGCCAGAGACTATTCGAGACCCAGTACTTC.

There are many counts of this clonotype. The V gene is TRBV2, the J gene TRBJ1-2, with TRBD1 as a possible D gene (5 bases). V shed 1 base and J shed 1 base, with 13 bases lying between them. Germline V gene sequence: CDR1 SNHLY, CDR2 FYNNEI. The CDR3 has 16 amino acids. Here the CDR3 DNA reads TGTGCCAGCAGTGAAGGGGGGAACATATATAACTATGGCTACACCTTC. As protein: CASSEGGNIYNYGYTF.

This rearrangement joins TRBV29-1 to TRBJ1-2; D is undetermined. Per germline, CDR1 SQVTM and CDR2 ANQGSEA. The germline V and J ends were trimmed by 4 bases and 5 bases, with 11 bases remaining between them. The CDR3 length is 12 residues. CDR3 loop: CSVGADPYGYTF. The DNA for the CDR3 is TGCAGCGTTGGGGCGGATCCGTATGGCTACACCTTC.